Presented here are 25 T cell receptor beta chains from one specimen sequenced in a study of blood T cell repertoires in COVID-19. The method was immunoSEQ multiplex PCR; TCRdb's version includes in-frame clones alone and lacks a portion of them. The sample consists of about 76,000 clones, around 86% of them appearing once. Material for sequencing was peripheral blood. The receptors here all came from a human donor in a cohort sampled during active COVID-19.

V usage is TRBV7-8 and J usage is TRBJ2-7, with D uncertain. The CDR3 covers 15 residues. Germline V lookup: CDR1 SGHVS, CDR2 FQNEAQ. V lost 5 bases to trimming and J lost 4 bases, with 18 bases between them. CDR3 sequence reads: CASSPRPAGSYEQYF. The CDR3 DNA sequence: TGTGCCAGCAGCCCCAGACCCGCCGGGTCATACGAGCAGTACTTC.

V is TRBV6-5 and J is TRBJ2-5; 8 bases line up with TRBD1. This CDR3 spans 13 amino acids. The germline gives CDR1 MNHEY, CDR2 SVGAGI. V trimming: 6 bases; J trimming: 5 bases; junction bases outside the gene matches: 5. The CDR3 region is CASRNTGGETQYF. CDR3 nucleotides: TGTGCCAGCAGAAATACAGGGGGGGAGACCCAGTACTTC.

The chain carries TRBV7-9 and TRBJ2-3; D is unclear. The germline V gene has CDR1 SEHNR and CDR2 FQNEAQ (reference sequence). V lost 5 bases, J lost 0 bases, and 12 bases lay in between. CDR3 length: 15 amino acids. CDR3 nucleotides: TGTGCCAGCAGCAGTAGCATATTGAGCACAGATACGCAGTATTTT. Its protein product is CASSSSILSTDTQYF.

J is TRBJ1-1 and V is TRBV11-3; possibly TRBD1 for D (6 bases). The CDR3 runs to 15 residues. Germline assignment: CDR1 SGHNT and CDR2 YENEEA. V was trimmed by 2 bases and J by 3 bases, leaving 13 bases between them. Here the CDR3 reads CASSLSGGTDTEAFF. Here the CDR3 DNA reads TGTGCCAGCAGCTTAAGTGGGGGCACGGACACTGAAGCTTTCTTT.

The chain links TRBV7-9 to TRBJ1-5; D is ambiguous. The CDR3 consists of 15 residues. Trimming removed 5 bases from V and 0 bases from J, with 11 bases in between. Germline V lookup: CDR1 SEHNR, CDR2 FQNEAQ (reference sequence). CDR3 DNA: TGTGCCAGCAGCACCACAGAGTTTAGCAATCAGCCCCAGCATTTT. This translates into CASSTTEFSNQPQHF.

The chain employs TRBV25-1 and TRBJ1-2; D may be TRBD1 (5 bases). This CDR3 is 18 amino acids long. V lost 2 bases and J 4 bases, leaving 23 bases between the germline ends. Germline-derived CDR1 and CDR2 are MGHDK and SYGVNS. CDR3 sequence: CASSEPQARALDRYGYTF. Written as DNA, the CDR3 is TGTGCCAGCAGTGAACCCCAGGCCAGGGCCTTAGACCGCTATGGCTACACCTTC.

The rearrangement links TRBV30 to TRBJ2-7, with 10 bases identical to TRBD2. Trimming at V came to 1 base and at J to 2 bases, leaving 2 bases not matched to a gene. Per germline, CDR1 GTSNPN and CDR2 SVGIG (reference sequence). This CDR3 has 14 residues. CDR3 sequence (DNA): TGTGCCTGGAGTGAAAGCGGGGGGGCCTACGAGCAGTACTTC. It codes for CAWSESGGAYEQYF.

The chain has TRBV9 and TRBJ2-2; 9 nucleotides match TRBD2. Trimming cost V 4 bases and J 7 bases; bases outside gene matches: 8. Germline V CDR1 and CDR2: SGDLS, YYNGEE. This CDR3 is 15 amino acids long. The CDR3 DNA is TGTGCCAGCAGCCCGCGGACTAGCGTGGACGGGGAGCTGTTTTTT. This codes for CASSPRTSVDGELFF.

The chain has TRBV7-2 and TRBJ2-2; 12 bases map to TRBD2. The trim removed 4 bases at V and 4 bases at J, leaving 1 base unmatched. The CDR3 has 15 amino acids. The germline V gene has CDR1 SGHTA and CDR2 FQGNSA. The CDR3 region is CASSSGLAGTGELFF. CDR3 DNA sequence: TGTGCCAGCAGCTCGGGACTAGCGGGCACCGGGGAGCTGTTTTTT.

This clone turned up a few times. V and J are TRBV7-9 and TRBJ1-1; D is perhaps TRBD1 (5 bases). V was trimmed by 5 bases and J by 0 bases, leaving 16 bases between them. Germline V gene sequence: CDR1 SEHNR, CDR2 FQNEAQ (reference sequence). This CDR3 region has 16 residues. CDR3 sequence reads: CASSPSGSLVNTEAFF. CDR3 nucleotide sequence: TGTGCCAGCAGCCCATCAGGGTCTTTGGTGAACACTGAAGCTTTCTTT.

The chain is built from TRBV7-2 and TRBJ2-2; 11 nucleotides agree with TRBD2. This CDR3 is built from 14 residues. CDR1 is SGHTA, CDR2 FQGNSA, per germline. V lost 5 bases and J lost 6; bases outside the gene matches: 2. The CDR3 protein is CASSRSGGAGELFF. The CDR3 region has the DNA TGTGCCAGCAGCCGTAGCGGGGGGGCCGGGGAGCTGTTTTTT.

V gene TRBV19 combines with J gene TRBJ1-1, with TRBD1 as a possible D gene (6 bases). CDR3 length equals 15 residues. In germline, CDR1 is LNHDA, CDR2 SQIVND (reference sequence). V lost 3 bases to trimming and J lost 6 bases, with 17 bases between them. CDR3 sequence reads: CASSIEAGDSAEAFF. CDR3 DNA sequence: TGTGCCAGTAGTATTGAGGCAGGGGATTCTGCTGAAGCTTTCTTT. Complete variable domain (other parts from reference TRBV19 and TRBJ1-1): DGGITQSPKYLFRKEGQNVTLSCEQNLNHDAMYWYRQDPGQGLRLIYYSQIVNDFQKGDIAEGYSVSREKKESFPLTVTSAQKNPTAFYLCASSIEAGDSAEAFFGQGTRLTVV.

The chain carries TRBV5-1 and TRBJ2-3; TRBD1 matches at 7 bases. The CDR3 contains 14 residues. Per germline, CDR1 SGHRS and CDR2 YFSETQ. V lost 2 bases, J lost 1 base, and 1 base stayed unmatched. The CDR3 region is CASSFGQGTDTQYF. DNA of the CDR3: TGCGCCAGCAGCTTCGGACAGGGCACAGATACGCAGTATTTT.

CDR3 region: CASSPSTEPYGYTF. The CDR3 nucleotides read TGTGCCAGCTCACCATCGACAGAGCCTTATGGCTACACCTTC. This chain connects TRBV18 to TRBJ1-2; perhaps TRBD1 as D (5 bases). Germline values: CDR1 KGHSH, CDR2 LQKENI. The CDR3 runs to 14 residues. Trimming cost V 2 bases and J 5 bases, with 12 bases left between them.

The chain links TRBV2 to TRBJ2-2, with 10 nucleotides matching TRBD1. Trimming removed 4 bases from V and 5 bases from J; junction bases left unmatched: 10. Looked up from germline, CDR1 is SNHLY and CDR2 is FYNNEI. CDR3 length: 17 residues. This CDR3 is CASSGGSGQGKTGELFF. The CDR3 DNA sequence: TGTGCCAGCAGTGGGGGCTCGGGACAGGGGAAAACCGGGGAGCTGTTTTTT.

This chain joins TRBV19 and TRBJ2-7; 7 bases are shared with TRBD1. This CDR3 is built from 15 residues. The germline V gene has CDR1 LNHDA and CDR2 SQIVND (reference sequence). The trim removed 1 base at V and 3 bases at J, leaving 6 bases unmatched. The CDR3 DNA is TGTGCCAGTAGTATAGCCGGGACAGTAGTCTACGAGCAGTACTTC. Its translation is CASSIAGTVVYEQYF.

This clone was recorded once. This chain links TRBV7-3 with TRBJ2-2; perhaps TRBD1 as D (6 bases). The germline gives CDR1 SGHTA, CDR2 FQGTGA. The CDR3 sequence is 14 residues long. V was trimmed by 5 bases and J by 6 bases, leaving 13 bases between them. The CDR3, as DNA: TGTGCCAGCAGCCCAGCCAGGGGCGCCGGGGAGCTGTTTTTT. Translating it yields CASSPARGAGELFF.

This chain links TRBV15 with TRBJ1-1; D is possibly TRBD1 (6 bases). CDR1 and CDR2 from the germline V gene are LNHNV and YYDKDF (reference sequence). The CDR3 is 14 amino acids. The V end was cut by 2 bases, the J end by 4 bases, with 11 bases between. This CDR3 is CATSRQGLGTEAFF. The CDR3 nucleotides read TGTGCCACCAGCAGACAGGGGTTGGGCACTGAAGCTTTCTTT.

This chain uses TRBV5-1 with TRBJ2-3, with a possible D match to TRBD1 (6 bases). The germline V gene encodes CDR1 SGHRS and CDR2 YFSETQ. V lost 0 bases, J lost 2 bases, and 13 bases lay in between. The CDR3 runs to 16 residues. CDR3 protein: CASSLADSPLTDTQYF. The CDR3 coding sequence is TGCGCCAGCAGCTTGGCGGACAGTCCCCTCACAGATACGCAGTATTTT.

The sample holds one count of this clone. CDR3 sequence: CAIRDQGLTEAFF. The CDR3 DNA follows: TGTGCCATCAGGGATCAGGGGCTGACTGAAGCTTTCTTT. The V call is TRBV10-3, the J call TRBJ1-1; tentatively, D is TRBD1 (6 bases). The V and J ends lost 6 bases and 5 bases respectively, with 13 bases between them. Per the germline V gene, CDR1 is ENHRY and CDR2 is SYGVKD. There are 13 residues in the CDR3.

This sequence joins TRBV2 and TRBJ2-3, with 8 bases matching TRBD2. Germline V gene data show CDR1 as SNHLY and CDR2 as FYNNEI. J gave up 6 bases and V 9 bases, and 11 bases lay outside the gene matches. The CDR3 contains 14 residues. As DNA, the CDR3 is TGTGCCAGTGGGTATAGCGGGGTGTCGGATACGCAGTATTTT. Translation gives CASGYSGVSDTQYF. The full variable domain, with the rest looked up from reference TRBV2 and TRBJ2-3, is EPEVTQTPSHQVTQMGQEVILRCVPISNHLYFYWYRQILGQKVEFLVSFYNNEISEKSEIFDDQFSVERPDGSNFTLKIRSTKLEDSAMYFCASGYSGVSDTQYFGPGTRLTVL.

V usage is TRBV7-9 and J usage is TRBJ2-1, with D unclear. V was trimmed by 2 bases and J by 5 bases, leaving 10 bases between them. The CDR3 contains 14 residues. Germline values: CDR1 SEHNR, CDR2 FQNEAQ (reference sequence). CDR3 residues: CASSLTEQNNEQFF. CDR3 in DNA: TGTGCCAGCAGCTTAACGGAACAGAACAATGAGCAGTTCTTC.

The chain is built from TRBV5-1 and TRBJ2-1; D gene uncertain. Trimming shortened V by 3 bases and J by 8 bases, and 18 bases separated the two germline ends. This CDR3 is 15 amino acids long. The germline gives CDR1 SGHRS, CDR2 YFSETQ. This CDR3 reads CASSYLVGIGDEQFF. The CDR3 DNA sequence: TGCGCCAGCAGCTACCTCGTCGGTATAGGAGATGAGCAGTTCTTC.

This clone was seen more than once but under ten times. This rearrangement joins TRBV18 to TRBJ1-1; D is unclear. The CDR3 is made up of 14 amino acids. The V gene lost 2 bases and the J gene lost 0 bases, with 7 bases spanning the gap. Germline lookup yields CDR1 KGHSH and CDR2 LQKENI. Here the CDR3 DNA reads TGTGCCAGCTCACCAGCCGGTTTGAACACTGAAGCTTTCTTT. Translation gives CASSPAGLNTEAFF.

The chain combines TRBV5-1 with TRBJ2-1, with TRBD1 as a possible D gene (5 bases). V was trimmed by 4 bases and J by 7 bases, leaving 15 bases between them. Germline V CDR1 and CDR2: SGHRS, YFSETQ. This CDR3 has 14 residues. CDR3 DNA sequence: TGCGCCAGCAGCGGGCAGGGAAGCGCAAATGAGCAGTTCTTC. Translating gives CASSGQGSANEQFF.